This T cell receptor beta chain stems from a study of shared clonotypes between healthy human individuals. TCRdb's copy holds only in-frame clones and misses some; the assay was immunoSEQ multiplex PCR. The sample has roughly 2,500,000 clones, roughly 93% seen once. The clonotype was recovered from a man aged 18 to 35 in good health. Some clones in this sample may be carry-over from other donors' samples. The specimen was naive CD4+ T cells from PBMCs. Subset noted: CD45RA+ positively selected.

The CDR3 DNA reads TGTGCCAGCAGCTTAGACCGGGCGAGACTAGCCAAAAACATTCAGTACTTC. Translated: CASSLDRARLAKNIQYF. The V and J genes are TRBV7-9 and TRBJ2-4; D is unresolved. Trimming shortened V by 1 base and J by 0 bases, and 13 bases separated the two germline ends. The CDR3 is 17 residues long. The V gene's germline CDR1 is SEHNR and CDR2 FQNEAQ (reference sequence).